The rows below give T cell receptor beta chains drawn from one sample of a study of a mutant IDH1 vaccine in newly diagnosed glioma. Their cognate antigens are unknown. Sequencing was performed with immunoSEQ multiplex PCR; in TCRdb, only in-frame clones are kept and a portion is missing. The table lists about 54,000 clones, around 80% of them singletons. Specimen: PBMCs, collected from a glioma patient whose treatment included an IDH1 peptide vaccine. The origin of the receptors is a woman aged 18-30 years with glioma. Each CDR3 is given with its conserved first and last residue. D genes are given only for firm matches. Only some rows state a clone size, as once, few, many or a class for expanded clones.

clone_size	d_call	j_call	v_call	cdr3_aa	cdr3_nt
.	.	TRBJ2-3	TRBV25-1	CASSGGHEVDTQYF	TGTGCCAGCAGTGGTGGACATGAGGTAGATACGCAGTATTTT
.	.	TRBJ2-7	TRBV11-3	CASKDRASYEQYF	TGTGCCAGCAAGGACCGGGCAAGCTACGAGCAGTACTTC
.	.	TRBJ2-7	TRBV9	CASSVGGSRVDEQYF	TGTGCCAGCAGCGTAGGGGGATCTAGAGTGGACGAGCAGTACTTC
.	.	TRBJ1-2	TRBV19	CASSNFGHVRNNYGYTF	TGTGCCAGTAGTAACTTTGGACACGTCCGTAATAACTATGGCTACACCTTC
.	TRBD1	TRBJ2-5	TRBV9	CASSVSDRGRGETQYF	TGTGCCAGCAGCGTCTCGGACAGGGGGCGAGGAGAGACCCAGTACTTC
.	.	TRBJ2-4	TRBV30	CAWSGGSGNIQYF	TGTGCCTGGAGTGGAGGGTCGGGAAACATTCAGTACTTC
.	.	TRBJ1-1	TRBV2	CASSPEQWAMNTEAFF	TGTGCCAGCAGCCCCGAACAGTGGGCGATGAACACTGAAGCTTTCTTT
.	TRBD1	TRBJ2-7	TRBV11-2	CASSRDRVENEQYF	TGTGCCAGCAGCCGAGACAGGGTGGAAAACGAGCAGTACTTC
.	.	TRBJ1-5	TRBV30	CAWSVLGMRQPQHF	TGTGCCTGGAGTGTACTGGGGATGCGACAGCCCCAGCATTTT
few	TRBD1	TRBJ1-4	TRBV29-1	CSVIPRTGANEKLFF	TGCAGCGTTATCCCGAGGACAGGGGCTAATGAAAAACTGTTTTTT
.	TRBD1	TRBJ1-4	TRBV5-1	CASSWRQGNEKLFF	TGCGCCAGCAGCTGGAGACAGGGGAATGAAAAACTGTTTTTT
.	.	TRBJ2-5	TRBV11-2	CASSEELTQYF	TGTGCCAGCAGCGAGGAGCTGACCCAGTACTTC
.	.	TRBJ2-1	TRBV9	CASSVTTGLGSYNEQFF	TGTGCCAGCAGCGTTACCACAGGGTTGGGCTCCTACAATGAGCAGTTCTTC
.	TRBD2	TRBJ2-1	TRBV7-8	CASSLWRAGGPVDEQFF	TGTGCCAGCAGCTTATGGAGGGCGGGAGGGCCTGTGGATGAGCAGTTCTTC
.	TRBD1	TRBJ1-2	TRBV5-1	CASSLEVLTGERGYTF	TGCGCCAGCAGCTTGGAGGTTTTGACAGGGGAAAGGGGCTACACCTTC
.	TRBD1	TRBJ1-2	TRBV6-5	CASSQQGAGGYTF	TGTGCCAGCAGTCAACAGGGGGCAGGGGGCTACACCTTC
few	TRBD1	TRBJ1-2	TRBV2	CASSDGDRTGGYTF	TGTGCCAGCAGTGACGGGGACAGGACGGGTGGCTACACCTTC
.	.	TRBJ2-1	TRBV6-5	CASRTPNEQFF	TGTGCCAGCAGGACGCCGAATGAGCAGTTCTTC
few	.	TRBJ1-3	TRBV6-1	CASRWTATGNTIYF	TGTGCCAGCAGATGGACTGCGACTGGAAACACCATATATTTT
.	.	TRBJ1-2	TRBV21-1	CASSKKTRFGIYGYTF	TGTGCCAGCAGCAAGAAGACACGATTTGGGATATATGGCTACACCTTC
once	TRBD2	TRBJ2-3	TRBV4-1	CASSQAPTSGSTDTQYF	TGCGCCAGCAGCCAAGCTCCAACTAGCGGCAGCACAGATACGCAGTATTTT
.	.	TRBJ2-3	TRBV4-3	CASSRTFSTDTQYF	TGCGCCAGCAGCCGAACGTTTAGCACAGATACGCAGTATTTT
.	.	TRBJ1-1	TRBV6-5	CASSYNRNTEAFF	TGTGCCAGCAGTTACAATCGGAACACTGAAGCTTTCTTT
.	.	TRBJ2-7	TRBV7-2	CASSPHTYEQYF	TGTGCCAGCAGCCCCCACACATACGAGCAGTACTTC
.	.	TRBJ2-7	TRBV23-1	CASTHGEQYF	TGCGCCAGCACACACGGCGAGCAGTACTTC
few	.	TRBJ1-1	TRBV5-1	CASSRGWGSEAFF	TGCGCCAGCAGTCGGGGATGGGGTTCTGAAGCTTTCTTT
.	.	TRBJ2-1	TRBV9	CASSVTTTSSQQFF	TGTGCCAGCAGCGTAACCACGACTAGTTCACAGCAGTTCTTC
.	TRBD1	TRBJ1-2	TRBV15	CATSRTGGGGYTF	TGTGCCACCAGCAGAACAGGGGGCGGAGGCTACACCTTC